These 10 T cell receptor beta chains share one sample of origin, sequenced in a study of identical twins. TCRdb called the 5' RACE reads again in MiXCR, with one record for every CDR3 protein. The table has a few hundred thousand distinct CDR3 sequences, 8.5% to 10% seen once. Sequenced sample: naive T cells sorted from blood. These receptors were taken from a woman between 50 and 59 years old in good health.

This clonotype has at least ten counts. The chain joins TRBV3-1 to TRBJ1-3; D unclear. V was shortened by 4 bases and J by 1 base, with 14 bases between the two germline ends. CDR3 length equals 16 residues. Looked up from germline, CDR1 is LGHDT and CDR2 is YNNKEL (reference sequence). The chain's CDR3 is CASSPTGGWSGNTIYF. In DNA, the CDR3 is TGTGCCAGCAGCCCGACGGGAGGGTGGTCTGGAAACACCATATATTTT.

This clonotype has more than one count but fewer than ten. The genes are TRBV10-2 and TRBJ1-5; D remains unclear. The CDR3 consists of 15 residues. Per the germline V gene, CDR1 is WSHSY and CDR2 is SAAADI. V lost 1 base and J 2 bases, leaving 9 bases between the germline ends. The DNA of the CDR3 is TGCGCCAGCAGTGAGTGGAGGGAGGGCAATCAGCCCCAGCATTTT. Encoded protein: CASSEWREGNQPQHF.

A note on this clonotype: At one of its ends the junction is not consistent with the germline gene, which may arise from a read error. This rearrangement joins TRBV12-3 or TRBV12-4 to TRBJ1-2, with D perhaps TRBD1 (6 bases). CDR3 size: 13 residues. CDR3 sequence reads: CASDLTPDGGLSF. In DNA form, the CDR3 reads TGTGCCAGCGACCTGACCCCAGACGGGGGCTTGAGCTTC.

The V call is TRBV27, the J call TRBJ2-1, with 7 bases aligning to TRBD2. Germline V gene data show CDR1 as MNHEY and CDR2 as SMNVEV (reference sequence). The CDR3 is 15 amino acids. V gave up 4 bases and J gave up 2 bases; unmatched junction bases: 5. The CDR3 DNA reads TGTGCCAGCAGTTCATGGGAGGGGCCCTACAATGAGCAGTTCTTC. It is translated as CASSSWEGPYNEQFF.

In its sample, this clonotype was seen many times. The chain couples TRBV29-1 to TRBJ2-7; 8 bases map to TRBD2. Trimming took 4 bases from V and 2 from J; bases not matched to a gene: 10. CDR3 size: 15 residues. CDR1 is SQVTM, CDR2 ANQGSEA, per germline. CDR3 nucleotide sequence: TGCAGCGTTGTGGGGACGGGACTAGTGACCTACGAGCAGTACTTC. Translated, it gives CSVVGTGLVTYEQYF.

This clonotype was counted only a few times. The V gene is TRBV7-2, the J gene TRBJ1-2; TRBD1 is a possible D gene (6 bases). The CDR3 spans 19 residues. V dropped 1 base and J dropped 7 bases, with 28 bases sitting between them. CDR1 is SGHTA and CDR2 is FQGNSA in the germline V gene. The CDR3: CASSLGTRTVEQRQRGYTF. The CDR3 DNA sequence: TGTGCCAGCAGCTTAGGGACAAGGACAGTCGAACAACGCCAACGTGGCTACACCTTC. Based on the CDR3 plus reference TRBV7-2 and TRBJ1-2, the full variable domain is GAGVSQSPSNKVTEKGKDVELRCDPISGHTALYWYRQSLGQGLEFLIYFQGNSAPDKSGLPSDRFSAERTGGSVSTLTIQRTQQEDSAVYLCASSLGTRTVEQRQRGYTFGSGTRLTVV.

This clonotype was observed a few times. This chain uses TRBV4-1 with TRBJ2-7; tentatively, D is TRBD2 (6 bases). The CDR3 is made up of 13 amino acids. Trimming took 4 bases from V and 5 from J, leaving 12 bases between them. Germline CDR1 reads MGHRA; CDR2 reads YSYEKL. The CDR3: CASSLDGTDEQYV. CDR3 coding DNA: TGCGCCAGCAGCCTGGACGGGACTGACGAGCAGTACGTC.

This clonotype was picked up a small number of times. The chain has TRBV4-1 and TRBJ1-5, with 11 bases that match TRBD1. V trimming: 4 bases; J trimming: 7 bases; junction bases outside the gene matches: 6. This CDR3 is 15 amino acids long. CDR1 is MGHRA and CDR2 is YSYEKL in the germline V gene. In DNA form, the CDR3 reads TGCGCCAGCAGCCCAGGACAGGGGGCAGGGCAGCCCCAGCATTTT. Encoded protein: CASSPGQGAGQPQHF.

A few counts support this clonotype. This chain connects TRBV5-1 to TRBJ2-2; D call uncertain. The germline V gene has CDR1 SGHRS and CDR2 YFSETQ. This CDR3 region has 15 residues. The V and J ends lost 2 bases and 0 bases respectively, with 8 bases between them. The CDR3 loop reads CASSLSTANTGELFF. The CDR3 DNA reads as TGCGCCAGCAGCTTATCTACAGCGAACACCGGGGAGCTGTTTTTT.

This clonotype occurred many times. This chain uses TRBV11-2 with TRBJ2-2, with 13 bases aligning to TRBD2. Germline CDR1 reads SGHAT; CDR2 reads FQNNGV. Trimming at V came to 5 bases and at J to 7 bases, leaving 7 bases not matched to a gene. CDR3 length: 16 amino acids. The CDR3 region is CASSAGLAGEYGELFF. CDR3 DNA: TGTGCCAGCAGCGCCGGACTAGCGGGAGAGTACGGGGAGCTGTTTTTT.